The sample holds many counts of the clone carrying this T cell receptor (beta chain). What it binds is not known. The data were taken from a study of early T cells in non-severe SARS-CoV-2 infection. Germline values: CDR1 SGHAT, CDR2 FQNNGV. There are 16 residues in the CDR3. V gave up 5 bases and J gave up 0 bases, with 14 bases separating them. Study outcomes and limitations: Matching with VDJdb favored anti-spike CD8 responses (missing private and CD4 specificities).

Individually, cDNA molecules had unique molecular identifiers attached to them. TCRdb fed the 5' RACE reads into MiXCR, producing one record per CDR3 protein. The sample holds roughly 99,000 distinct CDR3 sequences, over 8.5% seen once. The clonotype originates from an adult who was a healthcare worker with PCR-confirmed SARS-CoV-2 infection or an uninfected control (not recorded which). The chain carries TRBV11-2 and TRBJ2-4; no firm D call. Sequencing input: whole blood. CDR3 amino acids: CASSPHTASAKNIQYF. The DNA for the CDR3 is TGTGCCAGCAGCCCCCACACCGCGTCAGCCAAAAACATTCAGTACTTC.